This note documents a single T cell receptor beta chain sequence. Its cognate antigen is unknown. The V gene end was trimmed by 5 bases and the J gene end by 3 bases; junction bases not matched to a gene: 5. The length of the CDR3 is 16 residues. The V gene's germline CDR1 is SGHTA and CDR2 FQGNSA. This sample was taken from a study of Ad26.COV2.S vaccination and SARS-CoV-2 variants. Whole-study findings and limits: Participants given vaccine showed non-spike TCR breadth similar to that of placebo recipients. Vaccine recipients surpassed placebo recipients in spike-specific TCR breadth. Breadth and depth estimates from TCRs may understate total T cell responses. Spike-specific responses of CD8+ and CD4+ T cells were reported to display substantial breadth after vaccination.

Clones were sequenced by immunoSEQ multiplex PCR, and TCRdb holds only the in-frame ones, with some missing. The sample lists under 150,000 clones, roughly 88% occurring once. The receptor comes from a human donor who had recovered from COVID-19. The rearrangement uses TRBV7-2 and TRBJ2-1; 12 nucleotides agree with TRBD2. The input for sequencing was peripheral blood, taken after recovery from COVID-19. Written as DNA, the CDR3 is TGTGCCAGCAGCCCTACTAGCGGGGGGTACTACAATGAGCAGTTCTTC. It codes for CASSPTSGGYYNEQFF.